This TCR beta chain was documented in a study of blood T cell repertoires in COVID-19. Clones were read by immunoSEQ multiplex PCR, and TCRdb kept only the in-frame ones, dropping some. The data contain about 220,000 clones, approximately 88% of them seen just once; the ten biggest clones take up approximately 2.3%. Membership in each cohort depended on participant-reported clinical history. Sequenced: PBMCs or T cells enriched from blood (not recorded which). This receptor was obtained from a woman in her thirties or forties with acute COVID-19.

DNA for the CDR3: TGCAGTGCTAGCCTCCCTTATGGCTACACCTTC. It codes for CSASLPYGYTF. The rearrangement links TRBV20-1 to TRBJ1-2; no clear D. This CDR3 has 11 amino acids. V was cut by 3 bases and J by 5 bases, with 7 bases left in between. Germline values: CDR1 DFQATT, CDR2 SNEGSKA (reference sequence).